This entry lists 23 T cell receptor beta chains sequenced from one sample in a study of cytomegalovirus exposure and HLA in healthy donors. Some clones are missing from TCRdb's copy, which holds only in-frame ones; the method was immunoSEQ multiplex PCR. Of around 120,000 clones listed, about 84% were seen once; the top ten hold nearly 5%. Specimen: PBMCs. These receptors were obtained from a young man in good health and CMV-seronegative.

A few counts support this clone. This chain connects TRBV18 to TRBJ2-7; a weak D match, TRBD2 (6 bases). Germline values: CDR1 KGHSH, CDR2 LQKENI. V was clipped by 3 bases and J by 6 bases, with 18 bases between them. The CDR3 runs to 15 residues. The CDR3: CASSPVASESSEQYF. The CDR3 nucleotides read TGTGCCAGCTCACCGGTGGCTAGCGAGAGCTCCGAGCAGTACTTC.

The chain couples TRBV19 to TRBJ1-5; weak D call: TRBD1 (6 bases). This CDR3 spans 16 amino acids. Germline assignment: CDR1 LNHDA and CDR2 SQIVND (reference sequence). The germline V and J ends were trimmed by 5 bases and 2 bases, with 16 bases remaining between them. The CDR3 loop is CASSAWLGAGNQPQHF. The CDR3 DNA follows: TGTGCCAGTAGTGCCTGGTTGGGGGCCGGCAATCAGCCCCAGCATTTT.

V usage is TRBV5-1 and J usage is TRBJ1-1, with TRBD1 matching 8 bases. The J segment lost 0 bases and the V segment lost 4 bases, leaving 8 bases of the junction unmatched. The germline V gene has CDR1 SGHRS and CDR2 YFSETQ. The length of the CDR3 is 16 residues. The CDR3 nucleotides are TGCGCCAGCAGCCGTGAATGGACAGGGATGAACACTGAAGCTTTCTTT. Protein product: CASSREWTGMNTEAFF.

This chain links TRBV27 with TRBJ2-7; no firm D call. Trimming removed 5 bases at V and 2 bases at J, with 16 bases between. Germline CDR1 MNHEY, CDR2 SMNVEV (reference sequence). There are 15 residues in the CDR3. CDR3 protein: CASSPRPRGTYEQYF. The DNA of the CDR3 is TGTGCCAGCAGTCCCCGACCTAGAGGCACCTACGAGCAGTACTTC.

This chain links TRBV5-1 with TRBJ2-3, with 7 bases that match TRBD2. CDR1 is SGHRS and CDR2 is YFSETQ in the germline V gene. V lost 3 bases, J lost 1 base, and 5 bases stayed unmatched. The CDR3 runs 15 residues. CDR3 in DNA: TGCGCCAGCAGCTCCCCTAGCGGACGCACAGATACGCAGTATTTT. Translated, it gives CASSSPSGRTDTQYF.

The chain carries TRBV7-9 and TRBJ2-6; D not resolved. V lost 5 bases, J lost 4 bases, and 3 bases lay in between. Germline-derived CDR1 and CDR2 are SEHNR and FQNEAQ (reference sequence). The CDR3 runs to 12 residues. The CDR3 reads CASSRGANVLTF. The CDR3 bases are TGTGCCAGCAGCCGGGGGGCCAACGTCCTGACTTTC.

This chain connects TRBV6-1 to TRBJ2-7; 8 bases match TRBD1. The V gene end was trimmed by 7 bases and the J gene end by 4 bases; junction bases not matched to a gene: 9. Germline assignment: CDR1 MNHNS and CDR2 SASEGT. The CDR3 loop spans 14 amino acids. CDR3 residues: CASTLDRVVYEQYF. The CDR3 DNA reads as TGTGCCAGCACGCTGGACAGGGTGGTGTACGAGCAGTACTTC.

This rearrangement joins TRBV19 to TRBJ2-6, with TRBD2 matching over 8 bases. CDR3 size: 18 residues. With V trimmed by 8 bases and J by 3 bases, 15 bases remained unmatched. Germline CDR1 reads LNHDA; CDR2 reads SQIVND (reference sequence). In DNA form, the CDR3 reads TGTGCCAGTCTTCCTGGGCTAGCGGGTTTGGGTGGGGCCAACGTCCTGACTTTC. It encodes CASLPGLAGLGGANVLTF. Drawing the rest from reference TRBV19 and TRBJ2-6, the complete variable domain is DGGITQSPKYLFRKEGQNVTLSCEQNLNHDAMYWYRQDPGQGLRLIYYSQIVNDFQKGDIAEGYSVSREKKESFPLTVTSAQKNPTAFYLCASLPGLAGLGGANVLTFGAGSRLTVL.

This clone was observed a few times. This CDR3 reads CASLDRVAGTEAFF. The CDR3 nucleotides are TGTGCCAGCCTAGACAGGGTGGCCGGAACTGAAGCTTTCTTT. J is TRBJ1-1 and V is TRBV6-1; 7 nucleotides line up with TRBD1. Trimming removed 8 bases from V and 5 bases from J; junction bases left unmatched: 11. Germline V CDR1 and CDR2: MNHNS, SASEGT. This CDR3 has 14 amino acids.

In the case of this clone: The identical CDR3 is also encoded by other nucleotide sequences in the sample. The rearrangement links TRBV30 to TRBJ2-5; D might be TRBD2 (5 bases). CDR3 length: 12 amino acids. Trimming stripped 0 bases from V and 5 bases from J, with 7 bases between. The V gene's germline CDR1 is GTSNPN and CDR2 SVGIG (reference sequence). The CDR3 protein is CAWSVRGETQYF. For the CDR3, the DNA is TGTGCCTGGAGTGTACGAGGGGAGACCCAGTACTTC.

This clone was observed once. The chain links TRBV11-2 to TRBJ2-7, with D possibly TRBD2 on 6 matching bases. The CDR3 is 16 residues long. CDR1 is SGHAT and CDR2 is FQNNGV in the germline V gene. The V gene lost 0 bases and the J gene lost 0 bases, with 12 bases spanning the gap. CDR3 amino acids: CASSLESGAGSYEQYF. Here the CDR3 DNA reads TGTGCCAGCAGCTTAGAGAGCGGAGCGGGCTCCTACGAGCAGTACTTC.

The chain carries TRBV30 and TRBJ1-1; 7 bases line up with TRBD1. This CDR3 contains 15 residues. Per the germline V gene, CDR1 is GTSNPN and CDR2 is SVGIG (reference sequence). V shed 1 base and J 0 bases; nucleotides not matched to a gene: 5. The CDR3 is CAWSAPGQLNTEAFF. As DNA, the CDR3 is TGTGCCTGGAGTGCGCCGGGACAGCTGAACACTGAAGCTTTCTTT.

The DNA of the CDR3 is TGTGCCAGCACTTACAGGGAAGGGGATGAGCAGTTCTTC. Translated, it gives CASTYREGDEQFF. V gene TRBV2 combines with J gene TRBJ2-1; weak D call: TRBD1 (6 bases). This CDR3 region has 13 residues. The V and J ends lost 7 bases and 8 bases respectively, with 15 bases between them. Germline CDR1 is SNHLY and CDR2 is FYNNEI.

This clone was seen a handful of times. The rearrangement uses TRBV7-9 and TRBJ1-6; D not resolved. The CDR3 is 14 amino acids. Germline V gives CDR1 SEHNR, CDR2 FQNEAQ (reference sequence). Trimming shortened V by 7 bases and J by 6 bases, and 13 bases separated the two germline ends. The CDR3 sequence: CASTLPQANSPLHF. The CDR3 DNA reads TGTGCCAGCACCCTGCCCCAGGCTAATTCACCCCTCCACTTT.

The V call is TRBV19, the J call TRBJ1-5, with D unclear. The germline gives CDR1 LNHDA, CDR2 SQIVND (reference sequence). This CDR3 spans 14 amino acids. V lost 0 bases to trimming and J lost 3 bases, with 6 bases between them. The CDR3 protein is CASSIEAANQPQHF. The DNA of the CDR3 is TGTGCCAGTAGTATAGAGGCGGCCAATCAGCCCCAGCATTTT.

The V call is TRBV7-9, the J call TRBJ1-1; D perhaps matches TRBD1 (6 bases). The CDR3 consists of 15 residues. Trimming removed 1 base at V and 1 base at J, with 10 bases between. Germline assignment: CDR1 SEHNR and CDR2 FQNEAQ (reference sequence). CDR3 loop: CASSLGVQGNTEAFF. The CDR3 DNA is TGTGCCAGCAGCTTAGGGGTACAGGGGAACACTGAAGCTTTCTTT.

This chain links TRBV5-6 with TRBJ1-2; tentative D call: TRBD1 (5 bases). Germline assignment: CDR1 SGHDT and CDR2 YYEEEE. Trimming stripped 5 bases from V and 0 bases from J, with 11 bases between. CDR3 length: 14 amino acids. CDR3 in amino acids: CASRDDSSNYGYTF. CDR3 sequence (DNA): TGTGCCAGCAGGGATGACAGCTCTAACTATGGCTACACCTTC. The full variable domain, rest sourced from reference TRBV5-6 and TRBJ1-2, is DAGVTQSPTHLIKTRGQQVTLRCSPKSGHDTVSWYQQALGQGPQFIFQYYEEEERQRGNFPDRFSGHQFPNYSSELNVNALLLGDSALYLCASRDDSSNYGYTFGSGTRLTVV.

This chain joins TRBV5-3 and TRBJ1-1, with 9 bases that match TRBD1. TRBV5-3 is an ORF, and what it does is uncertain. CDR3 length: 13 residues. V trimming: 5 bases; J trimming: 5 bases; junction bases outside the gene matches: 4. The CDR3 DNA reads as TGTGCCAGAAGGCGGACAGGGGAGACTGAAGCTTTCTTT. The encoded protein is CARRRTGETEAFF.

The rearrangement uses TRBV5-4 and TRBJ1-1, with 8 bases identical to TRBD1. CDR1 SGHNT and CDR2 YYREEE come from the germline V gene (reference sequence). The V gene end was trimmed by 4 bases and the J gene end by 4 bases; junction bases not matched to a gene: 6. The CDR3 has 14 residues. The CDR3 region is CASSHVQGVTEAFF. The DNA of the CDR3 is TGTGCCAGCAGCCATGTACAGGGGGTCACTGAAGCTTTCTTT. The whole variable domain, remainder taken from reference TRBV5-4 and TRBJ1-1, is ETGVTQSPTHLIKTRGQQVTLRCSSQSGHNTVSWYQQALGQGPQFIFQYYREEENGRGNFPPRFSGLQFPNYSSELNVNALELDDSALYLCASSHVQGVTEAFFGQGTRLTVV.

This chain connects TRBV12-5 to TRBJ1-1; TRBD1 matches 8 bases. The CDR3 contains 14 residues. Germline CDR1 reads LGHNT; CDR2 reads FRNRAP. V shed 4 bases, J shed 4 bases, and the junction held 5 bases outside the gene matches. CDR3 in amino acids: CASGSGQGGTEAFF. The CDR3 DNA reads TGTGCTAGTGGTTCCGGACAGGGTGGCACTGAAGCTTTCTTT.

CDR3 residues: CASSTKPPGLAGGISYNEQFF. The CDR3 DNA is TGTGCCAGTAGTACCAAGCCACCGGGACTAGCGGGGGGGATCTCCTACAATGAGCAGTTCTTC. The J gene is TRBJ2-1, the V gene TRBV19, with 16 bases aligning to TRBD2. V lost 4 bases, J lost 0 bases, and 12 bases stayed unmatched. The germline CDR1 and CDR2 sequences are LNHDA and SQIVND (reference sequence). CDR3 size: 21 residues. Full variable domain (remainder filled in from reference TRBV19 and TRBJ2-1): DGGITQSPKYLFRKEGQNVTLSCEQNLNHDAMYWYRQDPGQGLRLIYYSQIVNDFQKGDIAEGYSVSREKKESFPLTVTSAQKNPTAFYLCASSTKPPGLAGGISYNEQFFGPGTRLTVL.

The chain joins TRBV5-1 to TRBJ2-1; possibly TRBD2 for D (6 bases). This CDR3 spans 15 amino acids. With 3 bases removed from V and 3 bases from J, the gap between germline ends came to 13 bases. CDR1 SGHRS and CDR2 YFSETQ come from the germline V gene. The CDR3 DNA is TGCGCCAGCAGCTCGGGACTGGACTACTACAATGAGCAGTTCTTC. Its protein is CASSSGLDYYNEQFF.

This chain joins TRBV10-3 and TRBJ1-1; maybe TRBD1 (6 bases). The CDR3 runs 13 residues. Germline assignment: CDR1 ENHRY and CDR2 SYGVKD. Trimming removed 7 bases from V and 0 bases from J, with 9 bases in between. CDR3: CAIKDSVNTEAFF. The CDR3 DNA reads as TGTGCCATCAAGGACAGTGTGAACACTGAAGCTTTCTTT.